Shown below are 31 T cell receptor beta chains from a single sample sequenced in a study of monozygotic twins with inflammatory bowel disease. TCRdb re-called the 5' RACE reads; every CDR3 protein appears as one record, without DNA. The sample totals 110,000 to 150,000 distinct CDR3 sequences. The sequenced sample consisted of blood. These receptors all come from a human donor with ulcerative colitis or Crohn's disease, or a healthy co-twin of an affected twin (not recorded which).

This chain connects TRBV5-1 to TRBJ1-5; the D gene TCRdb calls, TRBD1, cannot be checked with no DNA. Germline CDR1 and CDR2: SGHRS and YFSETQ. CDR3 length: 15 residues. CDR3 amino acids: CASSFWGAEDQPQHF.

V is TRBV5-5 and J is TRBJ2-1; the D call of TRBD1 rests on TCRdb alone, since no DNA is present to check it. CDR1 is SGHKS and CDR2 is YYEKEE in the germline V gene (reference sequence). The CDR3 sequence is 12 residues long. CDR3: CASRQVYNEQFF. The whole variable domain, filled in from reference TRBV5-5 and TRBJ2-1, reads DAGVTQSPTHLIKTRGQQVTLRCSPISGHKSVSWYQQVLGQGPQFIFQYYEKEERGRGNFPDRFSARQFPNYSSELNVNALLLGDSALYLCASRQVYNEQFFGPGTRLTVL.

J is TRBJ1-4 and V is TRBV27. Germline V gene sequence: CDR1 MNHEY, CDR2 SMNVEV (reference sequence). The CDR3 sequence is 15 residues long. CDR3 protein: CASSLLLTTNEKLFF.

The chain carries TRBV20-1 and TRBJ2-2; the D call from TCRdb, TRBD2, cannot be confirmed without DNA. The CDR3 has 15 amino acids. Germline CDR1 is DFQATT and CDR2 is SNEGSKA (reference sequence). The CDR3 is CSAPGTSGSPGELFF.

The J gene is TRBJ2-6, the V gene TRBV5-1. The CDR3 contains 16 residues. The germline V gene encodes CDR1 SGHRS and CDR2 YFSETQ. The chain's CDR3 is CASSLWVEDGANVLTF.

The V gene is TRBV2, the J gene TRBJ2-7; the D call from TCRdb, TRBD1, cannot be confirmed without DNA. This CDR3 region has 12 residues. CDR1 is SNHLY, CDR2 FYNNEI, per germline. This CDR3 reads CATATLSYEQYF.

This rearrangement joins TRBV19 to TRBJ2-1; TCRdb calls TRBD2, which cannot be checked without DNA. The CDR3 consists of 16 residues. Looked up from germline, CDR1 is LNHDA and CDR2 is SQIVND (reference sequence). CDR3 sequence reads: CASSIGGTSGVHEQFF.

The gene calls are TRBV7-2 and TRBJ2-2; TCRdb designates TRBD1, a call that cannot be tested without DNA. The CDR3 length is 15 residues. Per the germline V gene, CDR1 is SGHTA and CDR2 is FQGNSA. CDR3 loop: CASTDTTGQTGELFF.

The gene calls are TRBV5-1 and TRBJ2-3; lacking DNA, the TRBD1 call made by TCRdb goes unchecked. Germline V gives CDR1 SGHRS, CDR2 YFSETQ. The CDR3 runs to 17 residues. The CDR3 loop reads CASSSMGVRISTDTQYF.

The chain carries TRBV7-2 and TRBJ2-3; TCRdb picks TRBD1, but there is no DNA to check that call. The germline V gene encodes CDR1 SGHTA and CDR2 FQGNSA. The CDR3 length is 15 residues. CDR3 in amino acids: CASSLAPGGTDTQYF.

V usage is TRBV6-4 and J usage is TRBJ2-1. Germline V gives CDR1 MRHNA, CDR2 SNTAGT. CDR3 length: 13 residues. The chain's CDR3 is CASSGQRTGEQFF.

The J gene is TRBJ2-2, the V gene TRBV5-1. The CDR3 totals 13 residues. Germline CDR1 reads SGHRS; CDR2 reads YFSETQ. CDR3 protein: CASSVRLAGELFF.

The rearrangement uses TRBV7-2 and TRBJ2-1; TCRdb returns TRBD1, unconfirmable since there is no DNA. The germline V gene encodes CDR1 SGHTA and CDR2 FQGNSA. CDR3 size: 13 residues. The CDR3 loop is CASTLRARNEQFF.

J is TRBJ2-7 and V is TRBV7-2; TCRdb returns TRBD1, unconfirmable since there is no DNA. The CDR3 is 13 amino acids. The germline CDR1 and CDR2 sequences are SGHTA and FQGNSA. The CDR3 sequence: CASSFRGAYEQYF.

CDR3 in amino acids: CASSLASWASYGYTF. The rearrangement joins TRBV7-6 to TRBJ1-2. Germline-derived CDR1 and CDR2 are SGHVS and FNYEAQ. CDR3 length: 15 residues.

The chain combines TRBV6-2 or TRBV6-3 with TRBJ2-3. The length of the CDR3 is 13 residues. Germline assignment: CDR1 MNHEY and CDR2 SVGEGT. This CDR3 is CASSYRYLDTQYF.

This chain links TRBV7-8 with TRBJ1-1; the D gene TCRdb calls, TRBD1, cannot be checked with no DNA. The CDR3 spans 18 residues. The V gene's germline CDR1 is SGHVS and CDR2 FQNEAQ. The CDR3 reads CASSLVRGRSPMNTEAFF.

The chain joins TRBV12-3 or TRBV12-4 to TRBJ2-3; TCRdb indicates TRBD2, and absent DNA this call remains unverified. This CDR3 is 15 amino acids long. The CDR3 sequence is CASSATSVSTDTQYF.

The chain links TRBV24-1 to TRBJ2-3. CDR1 is KGHDR, CDR2 SFDVKD, per germline. The CDR3 spans 14 residues. CDR3 protein: CATSDFKSTDTQYF.

The chain couples TRBV7-9 to TRBJ1-4; TCRdb reports TRBD1, a call that lacks DNA to check it against. The CDR3 is 14 amino acids. Germline CDR1 and CDR2: SEHNR and FQNEAQ (reference sequence). The CDR3 loop is CASSFWVQGEKLFF.

The chain recombines TRBV29-1 with TRBJ1-4. The CDR3 is 13 amino acids. Germline V CDR1 and CDR2: SQVTM, ANQGSEA. The CDR3: CSARSSGNEKLFF.

CDR3 protein: CSVEAGGWTEAFF. The rearrangement links TRBV29-1 to TRBJ1-1; there is no DNA to check the TCRdb D call of TRBD1. Germline V lookup: CDR1 SQVTM, CDR2 ANQGSEA. CDR3 length equals 13 residues.

The chain recombines TRBV11-2 with TRBJ2-1; TCRdb outputs TRBD2, but without DNA this stays unchecked. Germline values: CDR1 SGHAT, CDR2 FQNNGV. The CDR3 has 15 residues. CDR3 region: CASSSRLAGPNEQFF.

This sequence joins TRBV5-1 and TRBJ2-1; absent DNA, TCRdb's TRBD2 call cannot be checked. This CDR3 is 18 amino acids long. The germline V gene has CDR1 SGHRS and CDR2 YFSETQ. The CDR3 here is CASNYGGTSGSSYNEQFF.

Here the CDR3 reads CASNGGQEKNQPQHF. The V call is TRBV19, the J call TRBJ1-5; there is no DNA to check the TCRdb D call of TRBD1. The CDR3 covers 15 residues. Germline-derived CDR1 and CDR2 are LNHDA and SQIVND (reference sequence). The complete variable domain, with remaining parts taken from reference TRBV19 and TRBJ1-5, reads DGGITQSPKYLFRKEGQNVTLSCEQNLNHDAMYWYRQDPGQGLRLIYYSQIVNDFQKGDIAEGYSVSREKKESFPLTVTSAQKNPTAFYLCASNGGQEKNQPQHFGDGTRLSIL.

The rearrangement uses TRBV6-4 and TRBJ2-2; TCRdb gives TRBD1 as the D gene, but with no DNA this cannot be confirmed. Germline CDR1 reads MRHNA; CDR2 reads SNTAGT. This CDR3 contains 14 residues. This CDR3 is CASSAYRGTGELFF.

This chain uses TRBV7-2 with TRBJ2-3; the TCRdb call, TRBD1, lacks DNA for checking. The CDR3 runs 12 residues. CDR1 is SGHTA, CDR2 FQGNSA, per germline. CDR3 in amino acids: CASSPAGGTQYF. Using reference TRBV7-2 and TRBJ2-3 for the parts outside the CDR3, the full variable domain is GAGVSQSPSNKVTEKGKDVELRCDPISGHTALYWYRQSLGQGLEFLIYFQGNSAPDKSGLPSDRFSAERTGGSVSTLTIQRTQQEDSAVYLCASSPAGGTQYFGPGTRLTVL.

The chain uses TRBV5-1 and TRBJ2-1; TCRdb's D call, TRBD2, is unchecked because there is no DNA. In germline, CDR1 is SGHRS, CDR2 YFSETQ. This CDR3 spans 18 amino acids. Here the CDR3 reads CASSVGTSGRSSYNEQFF.

The chain couples TRBV4-2 to TRBJ1-2. CDR1 and CDR2 from the germline V gene are LGHNA and YNFKEQ. The CDR3 runs to 15 residues. The CDR3 loop reads CASSQEVAANYGYTF.

The chain uses TRBV20-1 and TRBJ2-1; the TCRdb call, TRBD2, lacks DNA for checking. Looked up from germline, CDR1 is DFQATT and CDR2 is SNEGSKA (reference sequence). The CDR3 has 13 amino acids. The CDR3 is CSARKRSLNEQFF.

The CDR3 is CASTDSGTGGGEQFF. The J gene is TRBJ2-1, the V gene TRBV5-1; lacking DNA, the TRBD1 call made by TCRdb goes unchecked. The CDR3 runs to 15 residues. Germline V lookup: CDR1 SGHRS, CDR2 YFSETQ.